What follows is one T cell receptor (beta chain) and its context. This entry comes from a study of blood T cell repertoires in COVID-19. Study-wide context: There were acute and convalescent COVID-19 samples, and they came from the United States, Italy and Spain. The cDNA or gDNA used as material had been derived from T cells, B-cell-depleted T cells, or PBMCs.

Original handling: Amplification from reference gene primers served as the basis for estimated nucleated cell counts. The repertoire was sequenced with immunoSEQ multiplex PCR; TCRdb's copy has only in-frame clones and lacks some. Clonal size and the V and J genes are those of that table, whereas D and trimming came from the DNA. The profile shows 130,000 or so clones, 87% of them singletons. Germline V gene data show CDR1 as SGHNT and CDR2 as YYREEE (reference sequence). Trimming removed 4 bases from V and 0 bases from J, with 17 bases in between. CDR3 length: 16 residues. This sequence originates from a man aged 50 or older with active COVID-19. Source material: peripheral blood. The gene calls are TRBV5-4 and TRBJ2-7; weak D call: TRBD1 (5 bases). The CDR3 DNA sequence: TGTGCCAGCAGCCAAGGGGCTGGAGATAGCTCCTACGAGCAGTACTTC. It encodes CASSQGAGDSSYEQYF.